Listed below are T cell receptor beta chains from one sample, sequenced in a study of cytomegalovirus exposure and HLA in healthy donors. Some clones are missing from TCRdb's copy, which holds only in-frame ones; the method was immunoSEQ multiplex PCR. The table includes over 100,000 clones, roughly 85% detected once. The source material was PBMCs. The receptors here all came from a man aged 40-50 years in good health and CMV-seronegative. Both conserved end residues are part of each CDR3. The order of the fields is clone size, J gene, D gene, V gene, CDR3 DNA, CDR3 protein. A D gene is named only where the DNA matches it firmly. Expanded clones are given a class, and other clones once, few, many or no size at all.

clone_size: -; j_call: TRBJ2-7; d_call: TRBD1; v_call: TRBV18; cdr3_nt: TGTGCCAGCTCACCTGACCGGGTACAGGGGGCCTACGAGCAGTACTTC; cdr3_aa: CASSPDRVQGAYEQYF
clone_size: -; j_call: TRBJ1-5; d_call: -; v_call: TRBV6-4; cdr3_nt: TGTGCCAGCAGTACAGGGCCGGATCAGCCCCAGCATTTT; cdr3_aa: CASSTGPDQPQHF
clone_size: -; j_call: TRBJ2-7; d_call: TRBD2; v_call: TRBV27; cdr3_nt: TGTGCCAGCAGTTCCAAAAGCGGGGGGGTCTCCTACGAGCAGTACTTC; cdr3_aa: CASSSKSGGVSYEQYF
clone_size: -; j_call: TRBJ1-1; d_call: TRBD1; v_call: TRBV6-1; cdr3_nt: TGTGCCAGCAGTGCCGGGACAGGGGGTAACACTGAAGCTTTCTTT; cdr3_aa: CASSAGTGGNTEAFF
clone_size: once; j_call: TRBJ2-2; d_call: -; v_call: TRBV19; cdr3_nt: TGTGCCAGTAGTATCCCCGGGACTTACGGGGAGCTGTTTTTT; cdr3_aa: CASSIPGTYGELFF
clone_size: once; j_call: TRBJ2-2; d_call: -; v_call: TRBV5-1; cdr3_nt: TGCGCCAGCAGCTTATCGCCAGGAACCGGGGAGCTGTTTTTT; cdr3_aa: CASSLSPGTGELFF
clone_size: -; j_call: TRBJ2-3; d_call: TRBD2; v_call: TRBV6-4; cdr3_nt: TGTGCCAGCAGTCCCTGGACTAGCGGGGGCCGGGATACGCAGTATTTT; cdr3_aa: CASSPWTSGGRDTQYF
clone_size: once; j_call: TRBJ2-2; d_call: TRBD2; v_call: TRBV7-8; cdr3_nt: TGTGCCAGCAGCGCGACTAGCGGGGGGGTCGGGGAGCTGTTTTTT; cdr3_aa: CASSATSGGVGELFF
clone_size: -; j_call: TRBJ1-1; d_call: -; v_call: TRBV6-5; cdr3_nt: -; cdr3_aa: CASSYLSGVKAEAFF
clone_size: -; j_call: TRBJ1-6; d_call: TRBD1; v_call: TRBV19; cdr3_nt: TGTGCCAGTAGTAGTGGACAGGTTAATTCACCCCTCCACTTT; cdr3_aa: CASSSGQVNSPLHF